Given below is one TCR beta chain in context. Antigen: not known. These data originate in a study of cytomegalovirus exposure and HLA in healthy donors. Study conclusions and caveats: Follow-up analysis seemed to connect common viral pathogens with several of the most significant clusters identified. In a later analysis, a genetic analysis reported fewer productive-TCR N-insertions in an Asian-associated ancestry cluster than the cohort average. In vitro confirmation showed three CMV-associated chains to be CMV antigen specific. Analysis was carried out at a later point, and it linked a missense DCLRE1C variant to TCR beta V- and J-gene trimming.

60 Vbeta and 13 Jbeta primers were used in PCR. Measured with immunoSEQ multiplex PCR; TCRdb has only the in-frame clones, and not every one. This sample has approximately 180,000 clones, with approximately 80% found just once. The CDR3 has 13 residues. CDR1 SNHLY and CDR2 FYNNEI come from the germline V gene. V was clipped by 8 bases and J by 13 bases; unmatched bases: 15. This TCR was sampled from a woman aged 25 to 39 in good health and CMV-seronegative. Material: PBMCs. The genes are TRBV2 and TRBJ2-7; the match to TRBD1 covers 9 bases. The CDR3 DNA is TGTGCCAGCGGGATTAGGACAGGGGACAGCCTCTACTTC. Its protein is CASGIRTGDSLYF.